This section outlines one T cell receptor (beta chain) sequence together with its context. The data derive from a study of blood T cell repertoires in COVID-19. Germline V gene lookup returns CDR1 MNHEY and CDR2 SVGAGI. The ends were cut back, 2 bases at V and 4 bases at J, with 9 bases in the middle. The CDR3 totals 14 residues. TCRdb's copy holds only in-frame clones and misses some; the assay was immunoSEQ multiplex PCR. The data contain approximately 130,000 clones, 85% to 90% of them seen just once; the ten biggest clones take up around 2.1%. This sequence joins TRBV6-5 and TRBJ1-3, with no clear D. The sequence was obtained from a woman aged 45-60 years with acute or convalescent COVID-19. The sequencing sample was made of peripheral blood. CDR3 loop: CASSYRETGNTIYF. CDR3 bases: TGTGCCAGCAGTTACCGGGAAACAGGAAACACCATATATTTT.